The rows below give T cell receptor beta chains drawn from one sample of a study of CD8+ T cells in alopecia areata. Method: immunoSEQ multiplex PCR; TCRdb's copy keeps in-frame clones and lacks some. Among about 120,000 clones listed, approximately 60% were seen once. The source material was CD4+ T cells sorted from blood. All receptors come from a human donor in good health. Each CDR3 is given without its conserved first and last residue. Not all rows give a size; the values are once, few, many and, for expanded clones, a class.

>TRBV15|TRBJ1-3|NA
ATSRDRSASGNTIY
>TRBV5-4|TRBJ2-3|NA
ASSTLTTGAGDTQY
>TRBV29-1|TRBJ2-5|few
SGGDRRLETQY
>TRBV2|TRBJ1-6|NA
ASSDTGTFNSPLH
>TRBV2|TRBJ1-2|NA
ASSDFSNYGYT
>TRBV6-6|TRBJ2-4|few
ASSSRGRENIQY
>TRBV5-1|TRBJ2-5|NA
ASSLTGKETQY
>TRBV30|TRBJ2-5|NA
AWSRDFGGTQY
>TRBV7-2|TRBJ2-1|NA
ASSLGYNEQF
>TRBV6-6|TRBJ1-5|NA
ASVGQVNQPQH
>TRBV5-6|TRBJ1-1|NA
ASSADRGRTEAF
>TRBV7-9|TRBJ2-3|NA
ASSRRGAGDTDTQY
>TRBV29-1|TRBJ2-3|NA
SVGGQATDTQY
>TRBV30|TRBJ2-3|NA
AWSPTGMGTDTQY
>TRBV2|TRBJ1-3|NA
ASSAGGNTIY
>TRBV7-2|TRBJ1-4|few
ASSAALATNEKLF
>TRBV27|TRBJ1-2|NA
ASSLNRNYGYT
>TRBV25-1|TRBJ2-7|NA
ATTGTGADRREQY
>TRBV27|TRBJ2-7|NA
ASSLWDRGGEQY
>TRBV29-1|TRBJ2-5|few
SVDTGAGQETQY
>TRBV9|TRBJ2-5|NA
ASSVGPTSQETQY
>TRBV30|TRBJ2-5|NA
AWSVQQAQTQY
>TRBV4-2|TRBJ2-4|once
ASSQARGGGKNIQY
>TRBV30|TRBJ2-7|NA
AWSGRDRLYEQY
>TRBV29-1|TRBJ2-3|NA
SGHSRADTQY
>TRBV5-4|TRBJ2-7|NA
ASSQDRAEYEQY
>TRBV9|TRBJ2-7|NA
ASSGGIGPYEQY
>TRBV4-1|TRBJ1-2|NA
ASSQPSSYGYT
>TRBV4-2|TRBJ2-1|few
ASSQPPAGREQF
>TRBV2|TRBJ2-2|NA
ASSGELVGTGELF
>TRBV29-1|TRBJ2-7|NA
SVEDRRYEQY
>TRBV2|TRBJ2-5|NA
ASSGTSGYQETQY
>TRBV29-1|TRBJ1-1|NA
SGHRDRVNTEAF
>TRBV13|TRBJ2-7|NA
ASSLAGGLSYEQY
>TRBV5-1|TRBJ2-5|NA
ASSLEKTQY
>TRBV7-9|TRBJ1-1|NA
ASRFGGTNTEAF
>TRBV4-2|TRBJ2-7|few
ASSQETNTYEQY